What follows are 20 T cell receptor beta chains derived from one specimen sequenced in a study of blood T cell repertoires in COVID-19. Generated by immunoSEQ multiplex PCR, the TCRdb table keeps only in-frame clones and is missing some. The sample holds 150,000 to 200,000 clones, 82% seen once. Sequencing used peripheral blood. The receptors here all came from a woman in her seventies with acute or convalescent COVID-19.

The rearrangement joins TRBV5-6 to TRBJ1-1, with 7 bases identical to TRBD1. CDR3 length: 13 residues. The V segment lost 3 bases and the J segment 6 bases; nucleotides outside the gene matches: 5. Germline loops: CDR1 SGHDT, CDR2 YYEEEE. CDR3 in amino acids: CASSYRGGPEAFF. The DNA of the CDR3 is TGTGCCAGCAGCTACAGGGGAGGACCTGAAGCTTTCTTT.

The J gene is TRBJ1-4, the V gene TRBV28; no clear D. Germline CDR1 reads MDHEN; CDR2 reads SYDVKM. The V end was cut by 8 bases, the J end by 8 bases, with 15 bases between. The CDR3 has 13 amino acids. DNA of the CDR3: TGTGCCAGCGGCCGGGGTAGACGGGAAAAACTGTTTTTT. This codes for CASGRGRREKLFF.

The chain has TRBV15 and TRBJ2-3; tentatively, D is TRBD2 (6 bases). V lost 5 bases and J lost 5, with 23 bases in between. This CDR3 region has 17 residues. The germline V gene encodes CDR1 LNHNV and CDR2 YYDKDF (reference sequence). CDR3: CATSYGGGGREGDTQYF. CDR3 DNA: TGTGCCACCAGCTACGGCGGTGGGGGGAGAGAAGGAGATACGCAGTATTTT.

V is TRBV23-1 and J is TRBJ1-6; D might be TRBD1 (6 bases). TRBV23-1 is noted as an ORF with a role that remains uncertain. The CDR3 consists of 14 residues. Trimming took off 0 bases at V and 9 bases at J, with 9 bases between the two ends. The CDR3 is CASSQSLGASPLHF. The CDR3 nucleotides are TGCGCCAGCAGTCAATCGTTGGGGGCTTCACCCCTCCACTTT.

This chain connects TRBV15 to TRBJ1-5, with D possibly matching TRBD1 (6 bases). This CDR3 has 14 residues. Germline CDR1 and CDR2: LNHNV and YYDKDF (reference sequence). The ends were cut back, 3 bases at V and 2 bases at J, with 8 bases in the middle. The CDR3 loop is CATSSYRGNQPQHF. CDR3 DNA: TGTGCCACCAGCAGTTACAGGGGCAATCAGCCCCAGCATTTT. The entire variable domain, with the rest obtained from reference TRBV15 and TRBJ1-5, is as follows: DAMVIQNPRYQVTQFGKPVTLSCSQTLNHNVMYWYQQKSSQAPKLLFHYYDKDFNNEADTPDNFQSRRPNTSFCFLDIRSPGLGDTAMYLCATSSYRGNQPQHFGDGTRLSIL.

The rearrangement uses TRBV18 and TRBJ2-7, with D perhaps matching TRBD1 (5 bases). The ends were cut back, 4 bases at V and 2 bases at J, with 9 bases in the middle. Germline V gives CDR1 KGHSH, CDR2 LQKENI. The length of the CDR3 is 13 residues. The CDR3 loop reads CASSRTPTYEQYF. The CDR3 DNA follows: TGTGCCAGCTCACGGACACCTACCTACGAGCAGTACTTC.

This clone was observed a few times. This chain uses TRBV6-2 or TRBV6-3 with TRBJ2-5, with 9 bases fitting TRBD2. V gave up 5 bases and J gave up 2 bases; unmatched junction bases: 6. Germline loops: CDR1 MNHEY, CDR2 SVGEGT. This CDR3 region has 15 residues. CDR3: CASSTISGGQETQYF. In nucleotides, the CDR3 is TGTGCCAGCAGTACAATTAGCGGGGGTCAAGAGACCCAGTACTTC.

The rearrangement joins TRBV19 to TRBJ1-5, with D possibly matching TRBD1 (6 bases). Per germline, CDR1 LNHDA and CDR2 SQIVND (reference sequence). The CDR3 runs to 13 residues. Trimming removed 5 bases from V and 5 bases from J, with 10 bases in between. The CDR3 DNA follows: TGTGCCAGTAGTGTACAGGGCCATCAGCCCCAGCATTTT. Translated, it gives CASSVQGHQPQHF. The full variable domain, completed using reference TRBV19 and TRBJ1-5, is DGGITQSPKYLFRKEGQNVTLSCEQNLNHDAMYWYRQDPGQGLRLIYYSQIVNDFQKGDIAEGYSVSREKKESFPLTVTSAQKNPTAFYLCASSVQGHQPQHFGDGTRLSIL.

This chain links TRBV7-6 with TRBJ2-2; D is unclear. CDR1 and CDR2 (germline): SGHVS, FNYEAQ. Trimming took off 1 base at V and 6 bases at J, with 6 bases between the two ends. This CDR3 contains 13 residues. CDR3 in amino acids: CASSLGASGELFF. Written as DNA, the CDR3 is TGTGCCAGCAGCTTAGGGGCCTCCGGGGAGCTGTTTTTT.

The chain employs TRBV28 and TRBJ1-1; 9 positions match TRBD1. Losses at the gene ends were 7 bases for V and 4 bases for J; bases not matched to a gene: 10. The CDR3 is 15 amino acids. CDR1 MDHEN and CDR2 SYDVKM come from the germline V gene. The CDR3 DNA sequence: TGTGCCAGCATCCGCTCGGGACAGGGCAGCACTGAAGCTTTCTTT. This codes for CASIRSGQGSTEAFF.

The J gene is TRBJ1-2, the V gene TRBV10-3; 9 nucleotides agree with TRBD1. The ends lost 0 bases at V and 5 bases at J; junction bases unmatched: 1. Germline V gives CDR1 ENHRY, CDR2 SYGVKD. This CDR3 spans 14 amino acids. In DNA form, the CDR3 reads TGTGCCATCAGTGAGTCGGACAGGGGTTATGGCTACACCTTC. This gives the protein CAISESDRGYGYTF.

The J gene is TRBJ1-1, the V gene TRBV9; D perhaps matches TRBD1 (5 bases). The CDR3 has 15 residues. Germline values: CDR1 SGDLS, CDR2 YYNGEE. The V end was cut by 0 bases, the J end by 1 base, with 10 bases between. This CDR3 reads CASSVEATANTEAFF. CDR3 nucleotide sequence: TGTGCCAGCAGCGTAGAAGCGACAGCGAACACTGAAGCTTTCTTT. Drawing the rest from reference TRBV9 and TRBJ1-1, the complete variable domain is DSGVTQTPKHLITATGQRVTLRCSPRSGDLSVYWYQQSLDQGLQFLIQYYNGEERAKGNILERFSAQQFPDLHSELNLSSLELGDSALYFCASSVEATANTEAFFGQGTRLTVV.

The chain carries TRBV16 and TRBJ1-1, with 8 bases identical to TRBD1. The CDR3 extends over 19 amino acids. Per the germline V gene, CDR1 is KGHSY and CDR2 is FQNENV. V dropped 2 bases and J dropped 0; count of bases not matched to a gene: 14. Here the CDR3 DNA reads TGTGCCAGCAGCCAACGACAGGGGTGGGGGATGGTAGTGAACACTGAAGCTTTCTTT. Protein product: CASSQRQGWGMVVNTEAFF.

This chain uses TRBV19 with TRBJ1-1; D is possibly TRBD1 (5 bases). Germline V gene sequence: CDR1 LNHDA, CDR2 SQIVND (reference sequence). V lost 2 bases to trimming and J lost 6 bases, with 13 bases between them. This CDR3 comprises 14 residues. The CDR3 nucleotides read TGTGCCAGTAGTATACGGGGGATGATCGCTGAAGCTTTCTTT. This codes for CASSIRGMIAEAFF.

The chain links TRBV6-4 to TRBJ1-2, with a weak D call TRBD1 (6 bases). Trimming cost V 0 bases and J 0 bases, with 11 bases left between them. CDR1 MRHNA and CDR2 SNTAGT come from the germline V gene. CDR3 length: 16 amino acids. The CDR3 region is CASSDSQGTANYGYTF. The CDR3 DNA follows: TGTGCCAGCAGTGACTCGCAGGGGACGGCTAACTATGGCTACACCTTC.

The J gene is TRBJ1-1, the V gene TRBV4-2, with D perhaps matching TRBD1 (5 bases). V was trimmed by 0 bases and J by 0 bases, leaving 14 bases between them. Germline-derived CDR1 and CDR2 are LGHNA and YNFKEQ. CDR3 length: 17 amino acids. The CDR3 loop is CASSQDPGGTLNTEAFF. The DNA of the CDR3 is TGTGCCAGCAGCCAAGACCCCGGAGGGACCTTGAACACTGAAGCTTTCTTT.

This clone has just one count. The chain combines TRBV5-1 with TRBJ1-2, with 9 bases matching TRBD1. Per germline, CDR1 SGHRS and CDR2 YFSETQ. CDR3 size: 15 residues. V trimming: 0 bases; J trimming: 6 bases; junction bases outside the gene matches: 6. The CDR3 DNA reads TGCGCCAGCAGCTTGGAGGGGACAGGGTATGATGGCTACACCTTC. Its protein product is CASSLEGTGYDGYTF.

This clone has only a few counts. The gene calls are TRBV5-1 and TRBJ1-4; TRBD1 aligns across 8 bases. The CDR3 spans 14 residues. The germline gives CDR1 SGHRS, CDR2 YFSETQ. The junction had 7 bases not matched to a gene; V was cut back by 4 bases and J by 8 bases. The CDR3 reads CASSLTGVGEKLFF. The CDR3 nucleotides read TGCGCCAGCAGCCTGACAGGGGTAGGGGAAAAACTGTTTTTT. Looking up the rest from reference TRBV5-1 and TRBJ1-4 gives the full variable domain: KAGVTQTPRYLIKTRGQQVTLSCSPISGHRSVSWYQQTPGQGLQFLFEYFSETQRNKGNFPGRFSGRQFSNSRSEMNVSTLELGDSALYLCASSLTGVGEKLFFGSGTQLSVL.

Written as DNA, the CDR3 is TGTGCCAGCAGTCACGGACTAGCCCCAGATACGCAGTATTTT. Translation: CASSHGLAPDTQYF. This rearrangement joins TRBV28 to TRBJ2-3; the match to TRBD2 covers 8 bases. The CDR3 loop spans 14 amino acids. Germline V gene sequence: CDR1 MDHEN, CDR2 SYDVKM. The V and J ends lost 5 bases and 4 bases, in that order; junction bases with no gene match: 5. Using reference TRBV28 and TRBJ2-3 for the parts outside the CDR3, the full variable domain is DVKVTQSSRYLVKRTGEKVFLECVQDMDHENMFWYRQDPGLGLRLIYFSYDVKMKEKGDIPEGYSVSREKKERFSLILESASTNQTSMYLCASSHGLAPDTQYFGPGTRLTVL.

Only a few counts were recorded for this clone. The V call is TRBV11-2, the J call TRBJ1-5; D may be TRBD1 (6 bases). Germline V gene sequence: CDR1 SGHAT, CDR2 FQNNGV. With 3 bases removed from V and 1 base from J, the gap between germline ends came to 10 bases. The CDR3 contains 15 residues. The CDR3 loop is CASSFGTLSNQPQHF. CDR3 in DNA: TGTGCCAGCAGCTTCGGGACACTCAGCAATCAGCCCCAGCATTTT. Combining the CDR3 with reference TRBV11-2 and TRBJ1-5 gives the whole variable domain EAGVAQSPRYKIIEKRQSVAFWCNPISGHATLYWYQQILGQGPKLLIQFQNNGVVDDSQLPKDRFSAERLKGVDSTLKIQPAKLEDSAVYLCASSFGTLSNQPQHFGDGTRLSIL.